Below are 29 T cell receptor beta chains sequenced from a single sample in a study of cytotoxic CD8 clonotypes in ibrutinib-treated CLL. TCRdb's table, derived via immunoSEQ multiplex PCR, lists solely in-frame clones and lacks some. The sample has 100,000 to 150,000 clones; approximately 85% are singletons. This sample comprised PBMCs, obtained after 24 months of ibrutinib treatment. The receptor set was obtained from a human donor with chronic lymphocytic leukemia.

This clone has more than one count but fewer than ten. This chain joins TRBV4-1 and TRBJ1-5, with 10 bases fitting TRBD1. Germline assignment: CDR1 MGHRA and CDR2 YSYEKL. CDR3 length: 15 residues. The J segment lost 5 bases and the V segment lost 3 bases, leaving 4 bases of the junction unmatched. The DNA of the CDR3 is TGCGCCAGCAGCCAGACCGGGACAGGGGATCAGCCCCAGCATTTT. This sequence encodes CASSQTGTGDQPQHF.

The rearrangement joins TRBV6-5 to TRBJ2-5, with TRBD1 identical over 10 bases. V was pared by 0 bases and J by 3 bases, with 4 bases of the junction left unmatched. From germline, CDR1 is MNHEY and CDR2 SVGAGI. The CDR3 length is 16 residues. Written as DNA, the CDR3 is TGTGCCAGCAGTTACTCGGCGACAGGGGGCAAAGAGACCCAGTACTTC. Its translation is CASSYSATGGKETQYF.

The rearrangement joins TRBV4-1 to TRBJ2-1; 8 nucleotides line up with TRBD2. CDR3 length: 16 amino acids. V trimming: 0 bases; J trimming: 3 bases; junction bases outside the gene matches: 4. Germline loops: CDR1 MGHRA, CDR2 YSYEKL. CDR3 nucleotides: TGCGCCAGCAGCCAAGAAAGCGGGGGTAGCTACAATGAGCAGTTCTTC. This encodes CASSQESGGSYNEQFF.

A single count supports this clone. The gene calls are TRBV6-5 and TRBJ2-2; D unclear. The CDR3 spans 10 residues. Germline CDR1 MNHEY, CDR2 SVGAGI. V gave up 8 bases and J gave up 4 bases, with 2 bases separating them. The DNA of the CDR3 is TGTGCCAGCTCCACCGGGGAGCTGTTTTTT. It yields the protein CASSTGELFF.

This clone was detected only once. Other nucleotide sequences from this sample produce the same CDR3. The chain joins TRBV28 to TRBJ2-6; the match to TRBD2 covers 7 bases. Germline V gives CDR1 MDHEN, CDR2 SYDVKM. V shed 6 bases and J 1 base; nucleotides not matched to a gene: 3. The CDR3 spans 15 residues. Written as DNA, the CDR3 is TGTGCCAGCAGCCCGGGGGGATCTGGGGCCAACGTCCTGACTTTC. Translation gives CASSPGGSGANVLTF.

This clone appeared a few times. The chain carries TRBV5-8 and TRBJ1-2; D call uncertain. The CDR3 has 11 residues. Germline V gene sequence: CDR1 SGHTS, CDR2 YDEGEE. The V end was cut by 3 bases, the J end by 7 bases, with 7 bases between. The CDR3 is CASSWMGGYTF. The CDR3 coding sequence is TGTGCCAGCAGCTGGATGGGTGGCTACACCTTC.

The chain combines TRBV7-6 with TRBJ2-3; the D gene is possibly TRBD2 (6 bases). Germline V gene sequence: CDR1 SGHVS, CDR2 FNYEAQ. Trimming shortened V by 7 bases and J by 2 bases, and 16 bases separated the two germline ends. CDR3 size: 15 residues. The CDR3 DNA follows: TGTGCCAGCACCCTGGGTGGGGGGAACACAGATACGCAGTATTTT. It encodes CASTLGGGNTDTQYF.

The V and J genes are TRBV30 and TRBJ2-4; 10 nucleotides agree with TRBD1. The ends lost 2 bases at V and 8 bases at J; junction bases unmatched: 6. Germline V gene data show CDR1 as GTSNPN and CDR2 as SVGIG (reference sequence). The CDR3 length is 14 residues. The CDR3 DNA follows: TGTGCCTGGAGTAGTGGGACAGGGGCGGACATTCAGTACTTC. Translation: CAWSSGTGADIQYF.

The rearrangement links TRBV11-2 to TRBJ2-1, with D possibly TRBD2 on 6 matching bases. V lost 6 bases and J lost 4, with 16 bases in between. This CDR3 has 15 residues. The germline V gene has CDR1 SGHAT and CDR2 FQNNGV. The CDR3 DNA reads TGTGCCAGCAGACCCCCCGGGACTGTATACAATGAGCAGTTCTTC. Its translation: CASRPPGTVYNEQFF.

The V call is TRBV13, the J call TRBJ1-1, with 9 nucleotides matching TRBD1. CDR3 size: 14 residues. The germline V gene encodes CDR1 PRHDT and CDR2 FYEKMQ (reference sequence). V dropped 2 bases and J dropped 11; count of bases not matched to a gene: 9. In DNA form, the CDR3 reads TGTGCCAGCAGCTTAAGCGACACAGGGGGCGACGCTTTCTTT. Protein product: CASSLSDTGGDAFF.

This rearrangement joins TRBV7-9 to TRBJ2-1, with 12 bases identical to TRBD2. Germline-derived CDR1 and CDR2 are SEHNR and FQNEAQ (reference sequence). The CDR3 extends over 14 amino acids. J was trimmed by 7 bases and V by 5 bases; bases with no gene match: 3. The CDR3 here is CASSETSGGNEQFF. CDR3 DNA: TGTGCCAGCAGCGAGACTAGCGGGGGTAATGAGCAGTTCTTC.

The V call is TRBV5-1, the J call TRBJ1-2; unclear D gene. Germline CDR1 SGHRS, CDR2 YFSETQ. V lost 0 bases, J lost 8 bases, and 14 bases lay in between. The CDR3 is made up of 14 amino acids. The CDR3 sequence is CASSLELGIGGYTF. The CDR3 DNA is TGCGCCAGCAGCTTGGAACTGGGTATTGGGGGCTACACCTTC.

This sequence joins TRBV11-2 and TRBJ1-1; D is undetermined. With 3 bases removed from V and 1 base from J, the gap between germline ends came to 6 bases. CDR3 size: 13 residues. Germline lookup yields CDR1 SGHAT and CDR2 FQNNGV. The CDR3 DNA reads as TGTGCCAGCAGCTTGGAAGGGAACACTGAAGCTTTCTTT. This encodes CASSLEGNTEAFF.

V usage is TRBV5-4 and J usage is TRBJ2-3; D remains unclear. Trimming shortened V by 7 bases and J by 2 bases, and 14 bases separated the two germline ends. CDR3 length: 14 amino acids. CDR1 is SGHNT and CDR2 is YYREEE in the germline V gene (reference sequence). The CDR3, as DNA: TGTGCCAGCCGTCTAGTAGCAGACACAGATACGCAGTATTTT. Protein sequence: CASRLVADTDTQYF.

The chain joins TRBV10-1 to TRBJ1-6; D perhaps matches TRBD1 (6 bases). Germline values: CDR1 WNHNN, CDR2 SYGVQD (reference sequence). The germline V and J ends were trimmed by 3 bases and 6 bases, with 15 bases remaining between them. The CDR3 length is 16 residues. The CDR3 sequence is CASSEFPRTANSPLHF. The CDR3 nucleotides are TGCGCCAGCAGTGAATTCCCCCGGACAGCTAATTCACCCCTCCACTTT.

This chain joins TRBV29-1 and TRBJ2-3, with a weak D call TRBD1 (6 bases). The CDR3 consists of 11 residues. Germline values: CDR1 SQVTM, CDR2 ANQGSEA. Trimming stripped 6 bases from V and 5 bases from J, with 9 bases between. CDR3 residues: CSVAGVDTQYF. The CDR3, as DNA: TGCAGCGTCGCAGGGGTAGATACGCAGTATTTT.

The chain uses TRBV30 and TRBJ1-1; D remains unclear. Per the germline V gene, CDR1 is GTSNPN and CDR2 is SVGIG (reference sequence). The CDR3 covers 10 residues. Trimming removed 7 bases at V and 5 bases at J, with 8 bases between. The CDR3 loop is CALRMTEAFF. The CDR3, as DNA: TGTGCCTTAAGGATGACTGAAGCTTTCTTT.

The chain carries TRBV5-4 and TRBJ2-6, with D possibly TRBD1 on 6 matching bases. This CDR3 is 17 amino acids long. Trimming shortened V by 0 bases and J by 0 bases, and 10 bases separated the two germline ends. Looked up from germline, CDR1 is SGHNT and CDR2 is YYREEE (reference sequence). CDR3 residues: CASSLGTESSGANVLTF. The CDR3, as DNA: TGTGCCAGCAGCTTGGGGACAGAGAGCTCTGGGGCCAACGTCCTGACTTTC.

V and J are TRBV12-5 and TRBJ1-3; D gene unclear. Germline V gives CDR1 LGHNT, CDR2 FRNRAP. The CDR3 totals 13 residues. Trimming cost V 7 bases and J 4 bases, with 11 bases left between them. CDR3 loop: CASAASGGNTIYF. The CDR3 DNA sequence: TGTGCTAGTGCCGCGTCCGGAGGAAACACCATATATTTT.

V and J are TRBV6-5 and TRBJ1-5, with D possibly matching TRBD1 (5 bases). V was shortened by 8 bases and J by 4 bases, with 12 bases between the two germline ends. The CDR3 is 13 amino acids. Per germline, CDR1 MNHEY and CDR2 SVGAGI. The DNA for the CDR3 is TGTGCCAGCGGTGGCAGGACAAATCAGCCCCAGCATTTT. The encoded protein is CASGGRTNQPQHF.

V and J are TRBV30 and TRBJ2-7; possibly TRBD1 for D (5 bases). V lost 0 bases to trimming and J lost 1 base, with 10 bases between them. CDR3 length: 14 residues. The germline V gene has CDR1 GTSNPN and CDR2 SVGIG (reference sequence). The CDR3 sequence is CAWSVLQGSYEQYF. CDR3 in DNA: TGTGCCTGGAGTGTACTTCAGGGTTCCTACGAGCAGTACTTC.

The chain joins TRBV30 to TRBJ1-4; tentatively, D is TRBD1 (5 bases). The CDR3 is 14 residues long. V lost 2 bases to trimming and J lost 11 bases, with 18 bases between them. Germline V gives CDR1 GTSNPN, CDR2 SVGIG (reference sequence). The CDR3 here is CAWSSGTYSMKLFF. CDR3 DNA: TGTGCCTGGAGTTCCGGGACCTATTCCATGAAACTGTTTTTT.

This clone has more than one count but fewer than ten. The chain links TRBV6-1 to TRBJ2-7; D might be TRBD1 (6 bases). In germline, CDR1 is MNHNS, CDR2 SASEGT. CDR3 length: 12 amino acids. Trimming removed 8 bases at V and 2 bases at J, with 10 bases between. CDR3 coding DNA: TGTGCCAGCCACAGGGAGACCTACGAGCAGTACTTC. The encoded protein is CASHRETYEQYF.

The chain recombines TRBV11-2 with TRBJ2-7, with D maybe TRBD1 (5 bases). Trimming took off 1 base at V and 3 bases at J, with 10 bases between the two ends. The CDR3 covers 14 residues. The V gene's germline CDR1 is SGHAT and CDR2 FQNNGV. CDR3 protein: CASSLGGSLYEQYF. CDR3 DNA sequence: TGTGCCAGCAGCTTAGGGGGCTCCCTCTACGAGCAGTACTTC.

This clone was counted between two and nine times. The chain carries TRBV7-3 and TRBJ2-2, with a possible D match to TRBD2 (6 bases). Germline V gives CDR1 SGHTA, CDR2 FQGTGA. The ends were cut back, 5 bases at V and 4 bases at J, with 20 bases in the middle. There are 17 residues in the CDR3. In DNA, the CDR3 is TGTGCCAGCAGCCCCTATTTAGTGGGAGGTCTCACCGGGGAGCTGTTTTTT. This encodes CASSPYLVGGLTGELFF.

A few counts support this clone. The CDR3 loop is CASSLEGRVQFF. CDR3 in DNA: TGTGCCAGCAGCTTAGAGGGGAGGGTGCAGTTCTTC. The gene calls are TRBV7-9 and TRBJ2-1; TRBD2 matches at 7 bases. There are 12 residues in the CDR3. Germline V gene data show CDR1 as SEHNR and CDR2 as FQNEAQ (reference sequence). The junction had 3 bases not matched to a gene; V was cut back by 1 base and J by 12 bases.

Only one count was recorded for this clone. This CDR3 is CSVAPQDLNGGYTF. CDR3 nucleotides: TGCAGCGTTGCCCCACAGGACCTGAACGGTGGCTACACCTTC. V gene TRBV29-1 combines with J gene TRBJ1-2; D is possibly TRBD1 (5 bases). Looked up from germline, CDR1 is SQVTM and CDR2 is ANQGSEA. The CDR3 length is 14 residues. The V end was cut by 4 bases, the J end by 7 bases, with 19 bases between.

V and J are TRBV19 and TRBJ2-7; 8 bases match TRBD2. CDR1 and CDR2 (germline): LNHDA, SQIVND (reference sequence). This CDR3 has 13 amino acids. Germline trimming cut 9 bases from V and 6 bases from J; bases unmatched to any gene: 10. The CDR3 sequence: CASSLPGGSEQYF. In DNA, the CDR3 is TGTGCCAGCAGCCTACCGGGAGGGTCCGAGCAGTACTTC.

This chain links TRBV7-3 with TRBJ2-3, with 8 bases lining up with TRBD2. CDR1 and CDR2 from the germline V gene are SGHTA and FQGTGA. With V trimmed by 1 base and J by 3 bases, 3 bases remained unmatched. The CDR3 totals 15 residues. CDR3 bases: TGTGCCAGCAGCTTAAACGGGGGGGCTACAGATACGCAGTATTTT. Translating it yields CASSLNGGATDTQYF.